The sequence of this TCR beta chain was determined in a study of blood T cells in healthy people across ages. A second PCR of about 6 to 11 cycles used a sample-barcoded 5' primer and a J-beta primer mix. TCRdb reprocessed the 5' RACE reads via MiXCR and lists one record per CDR3 protein. The repertoire holds approximately 690,000 distinct CDR3 sequences, roughly 43% seen once, with around 30% in the top ten. The CDR3 spans 15 residues. CDR1 and CDR2 from the germline V gene are MNHEY and SVGEGT. Trimming took 6 bases from V and 6 from J, leaving 19 bases between them. The clonotype originates from a man older than 75 in good health. The rearrangement joins TRBV6-2 or TRBV6-3 to TRBJ2-3; D is tentatively TRBD1 or TRBD2 (5 bases each). Input material: blood. CDR3 amino acids: CASRPGRTMSDTQYF. CDR3 nucleotides: TGTGCCAGCAGACCGGGACGGACAATGTCTGATACGCAGTATTTT.